This entry concerns a single T cell receptor beta chain. The data belong to a study of blood T cell repertoires in COVID-19. On the study more broadly: Sources were T cells, B-cell-depleted T cells, or PBMCs; the material itself was cDNA or gDNA.

Original handling: Reference gene primers were amplified, and this amplification served to estimate nucleated cell counts. Here immunoSEQ multiplex PCR was the method, and the copy in TCRdb shows in-frame clones only, minus some. That table gives V, J and clone size, and the DNA gave D and trimming. The sample records roughly 86,000 clones, about four fifths being singletons. V dropped 2 bases and J dropped 8; count of bases not matched to a gene: 4. CDR1 and CDR2 from the germline V gene are SGHVS and FQNEAQ. The CDR3 covers 14 residues. This chain connects TRBV7-8 to TRBJ1-4; TRBD1 agrees at 8 bases. The sequenced material came from peripheral blood. This clonotype was obtained from a woman between 65 and 79 years old with acute or convalescent COVID-19. The CDR3 DNA sequence: TGTGCCAGCAGCTTACAGGACAGGGAGGAAAAACTGTTTTTT. This codes for CASSLQDREEKLFF.